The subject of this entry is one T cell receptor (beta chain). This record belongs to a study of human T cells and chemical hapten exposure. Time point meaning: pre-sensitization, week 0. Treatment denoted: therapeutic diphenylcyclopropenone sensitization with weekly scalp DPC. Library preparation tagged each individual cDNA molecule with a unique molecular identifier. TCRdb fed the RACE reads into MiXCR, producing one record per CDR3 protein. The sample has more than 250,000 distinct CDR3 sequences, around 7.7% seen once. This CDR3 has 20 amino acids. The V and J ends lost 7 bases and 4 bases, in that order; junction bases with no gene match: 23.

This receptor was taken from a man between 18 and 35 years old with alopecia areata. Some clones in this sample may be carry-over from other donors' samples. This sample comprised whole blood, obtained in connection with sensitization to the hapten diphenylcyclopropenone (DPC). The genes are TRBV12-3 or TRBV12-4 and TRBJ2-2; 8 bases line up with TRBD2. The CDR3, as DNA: TGTGCCAGCACCCTTATCATCGGGACTAGACCCTTACGCCCCACCGGGGAGCTGTTTTTT. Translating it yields CASTLIIGTRPLRPTGELFF.